This TCR beta chain was recovered during a study of control samples from healthy donors and cancer patients (dated by TCRdb to the early 2020s). As concerns this clone: Its antigen remains undetermined. No clone much larger than this one lies a single base away; base qualities are absent. Other DNA sequences in the sample encode the same CDR3.

Library creation used the immunoSEQ multiplex PCR assay. Entries here come from immuneACCESS through TCRdb and include only in-frame sequences with V and J called. Some clones fail to appear in such tables; in the studies checked, an unresolved V gene covers under half of the shortfall, and the cause of the remainder is unknown. For this sample the table gives about 120,000 clones, of which 70% to 90% were detected only once. Jointly, the top ten make up 30% to 50% of the sample. CDR1 and CDR2 are drawn from the germline V gene: SGHVS, FQNEAQ. Trimming takes 0 bases from V and 8 bases from J, and the germline ends sit 13 bases apart. From its cysteine to its phenylalanine, the CDR3 spans 15 amino acids. Kept here is only the CDR3 DNA, which spans 45 bases and is read in frame from base 1.

The V and J segments used are TRBV7-8 and TRBJ1-4; the best D guess is TRBD1, with 6 bases matching. Sequences were obtained from blood. The TCR was taken from a man aged 45-65 years in good health. The sequenced DNA: TGTGCCAGCAGCTTAGCGAGGGGGGTGGGGGAAAAACTGTTTTTT. This sequence encodes CASSLARGVGEKLFF.